This T cell receptor (beta chain) stems from a study of blood T cell repertoires in COVID-19. Study as a whole: Samples representing acute and convalescent COVID-19 were sourced from the United States, Italy and Spain.

The germline V gene has CDR1 SGHRS and CDR2 YFSETQ. This CDR3 is built from 15 residues. V gave up 4 bases and J gave up 2 bases, with 16 bases separating them. This study enrolled people aged about 18 to 95 from under 25 US geographic areas. Sequencing used immunoSEQ multiplex PCR; TCRdb keeps in-frame clones, though not all of them. The sample holds about 310,000 clones; approximately 91% are singletons and the top ten take 4.5% to 6.5%. The sequence was collected from a man aged 55 to 69 who had recovered from COVID-19. The sample comprised PBMCs or T cells enriched from blood (not recorded which). The V call is TRBV5-1, the J call TRBJ2-7; D perhaps matches TRBD2 (6 bases). As DNA, the CDR3 is TGCGCCAGCAGCCCTACGGTGGGAGGTGCCTACGAGCAGTACTTC. Its translation is CASSPTVGGAYEQYF. Using reference TRBV5-1 and TRBJ2-7 for the parts outside the CDR3, the full variable domain is KAGVTQTPRYLIKTRGQQVTLSCSPISGHRSVSWYQQTPGQGLQFLFEYFSETQRNKGNFPGRFSGRQFSNSRSEMNVSTLELGDSALYLCASSPTVGGAYEQYFGPGTRLTVT.